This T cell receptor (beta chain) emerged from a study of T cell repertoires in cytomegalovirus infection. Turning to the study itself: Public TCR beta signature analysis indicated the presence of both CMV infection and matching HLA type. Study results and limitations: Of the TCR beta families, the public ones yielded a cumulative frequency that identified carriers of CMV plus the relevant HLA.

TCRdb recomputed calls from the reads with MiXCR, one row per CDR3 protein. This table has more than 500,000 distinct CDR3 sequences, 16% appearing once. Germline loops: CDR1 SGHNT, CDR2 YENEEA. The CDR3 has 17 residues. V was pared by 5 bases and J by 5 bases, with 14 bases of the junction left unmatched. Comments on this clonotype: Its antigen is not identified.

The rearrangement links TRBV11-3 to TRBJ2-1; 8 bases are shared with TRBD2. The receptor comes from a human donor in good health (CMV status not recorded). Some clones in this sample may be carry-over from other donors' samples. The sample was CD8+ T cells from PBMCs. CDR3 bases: TGTGCCAGCAGCCCCCTGGGCGGGAGGCCCCATAACAATGAGCAGTTCTTC. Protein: CASSPLGGRPHNNEQFF.